This T cell receptor (beta chain) was sequenced during a study of vaccination and CD4 T cells after COVID-19. Treatment specified: approximately nine-day PBMC culture with coronavirus spike peptide pools or control peptides (ViraFEST assay). Cultures of PBMCs, two million per well, were set up with about 10 IU/ml IL-2 and roughly 9.5 ug/ml peptide pools. Negative selection separated CD4+ T cells from roughly 10-day cultures. Details on this clonotype: Its cognate antigen is unknown.

Cultured CD4+ T cell DNA underwent sequencing with the Oncomine TCR Beta short-read assay. Using its own MiXCR run on the PCR reads, TCRdb lists one record per CDR3 protein. The sample holds more than 14,000 distinct CDR3 sequences, roughly two fifths seen once. The V segment lost 5 bases and the J segment 8 bases; nucleotides outside the gene matches: 9. The germline V gene has CDR1 WNHNN and CDR2 SYGVQD (reference sequence). The CDR3 contains 14 residues. This receptor was taken from a human donor who had recovered from COVID-19. The specimen sequenced was CD4+ T cells from blood, cultured in vitro. The rearrangement links TRBV10-1 to TRBJ2-1, with 7 nucleotides matching TRBD1. CDR3: CASSYRGSFDEQFF. Written as DNA, the CDR3 is TGCGCCAGCAGTTACAGGGGATCCTTCGATGAGCAGTTCTTC.